This T cell receptor (beta chain) was captured by sequencing in a study of lymphopenia after photon versus proton radiotherapy. This CDR3 spans 14 amino acids. Germline CDR1 LNHDA, CDR2 SQIVND (reference sequence). V was cut by 3 bases and J by 0 bases, with 6 bases left in between. The protocol was immunoSEQ multiplex PCR, while the TCRdb copy is restricted to in-frame clones and leaves out a portion. Of about 70,000 clones listed, 92% were seen once; the top ten hold 2% to 2.5%. The sequence derives from a woman aged 40 to 55 with cholangiocarcinoma. This chain joins TRBV19 and TRBJ1-5, with D hard to call. Here the sequenced sample was peripheral blood, taken from a patient treated with photon-based radiotherapy. CDR3 DNA sequence: TGTGCCAGTAGTATCCAGAGTAGCAATCAGCCCCAGCATTTT. It yields the protein CASSIQSSNQPQHF.